This record looks at one TCR beta chain sequence and its context. V was shortened by 0 bases and J by 7 bases, with 13 bases between the two germline ends. CDR1 SGHKS and CDR2 YYEKEE come from the germline V gene (reference sequence). The CDR3 consists of 15 residues. The data originate from a study of blood T cell repertoires in COVID-19. As for the study in general: The United States, Italy and Spain supplied acute and convalescent COVID-19 samples. PBMCs, B-cell-depleted T cells, or T cells were the source of the cDNA or gDNA that made up the material.

Followed longitudinally, the Seattle patients had been enrolled during active infection. Original processing notes: Amplification from reference gene primers served as the basis for estimated nucleated cell counts. Profiled with immunoSEQ multiplex PCR; TCRdb holds only in-frame clones, not every one. The D gene and trimming were derived from the DNA, and the V and J assignments and clone size from that table. The table has roughly 230,000 clones, nearly 90% seen once. This TCR came from a woman in her fifties or sixties with COVID-19, enrolled during active disease. The sequenced material came from peripheral blood. The rearrangement joins TRBV5-5 to TRBJ1-4, with D perhaps TRBD1 (6 bases). The CDR3, as DNA: TGTGCCAGCAGCTTGGTGGGGGCCAGAGGTGAAAAACTGTTTTTT. Amino acids: CASSLVGARGEKLFF.